Shown below are 28 T cell receptor beta chains from a single sample sequenced in a study of regulatory T cells in long-lasting Graves disease. HTBI primers from iRepertoire and Arm-PCR of CDR3 regions yielded the TCR beta libraries. A single record per CDR3 protein comes from TCRdb applying MiXCR to the multiplex PCR reads. The top ten clones hold under 50% of a sample with hundreds of thousands of distinct CDR3 sequences, about 30% of them seen once. Time point in this sample: persistent/refractory GD, antithyroid drugs over 5 years with positive TRAb. TCR sequences were obtained from RNA taken from PBMCs. The material was peripheral blood mononuclear cells (PBMCs), obtained when the disease was refractory, from a patient treated with antithyroid drugs. The receptor source for this set is a female donor with Graves disease.

A note on this clonotype: A much larger clone lies a single base off, so this may be a read error. The CDR3 carries no conserved terminal phenylalanine or tryptophan, so it likely arises from a read error. The chain couples TRBV12-3 or TRBV12-4 to TRBJ1-2; D unresolved. The V gene lost 2 bases and the J gene lost 1 base, with 5 bases spanning the gap. The CDR3 runs to 13 residues. The CDR3 DNA reads as TGTGCCAGCAGTTTAATGAGTAACTATGGCTACACCCTC. Amino acids: CASSLMSNYGYTL.

This clonotype was picked up a small number of times. The chain employs TRBV6-5 and TRBJ2-2, with TRBD2 matching over 10 bases. The germline CDR1 and CDR2 sequences are MNHEY and SVGAGI. The CDR3 totals 18 residues. The ends lost 0 bases at V and 4 bases at J; junction bases unmatched: 8. The CDR3 loop reads CASSYSGLAGVGTGELFF. CDR3 nucleotides: TGTGCCAGCAGTTACTCGGGTCTAGCGGGAGTTGGCACCGGGGAGCTGTTTTTT.

This clonotype occurred once. The chain is built from TRBV20-1 and TRBJ1-5; D is undetermined. Germline CDR1 DFQATT, CDR2 SNEGSKA (reference sequence). The V end lost 1 base, the J end lost 7 bases, and 8 bases lay between the germline ends. The length of the CDR3 is 12 residues. In nucleotides, the CDR3 is TGCAGTGCTAGAGCGGGTTGGCAGCCCCAGCATTTT. Protein product: CSARAGWQPQHF.

In this sample, this clonotype turned up once. The V call is TRBV19, the J call TRBJ1-4, with D possibly TRBD1 on 5 matching bases. This CDR3 region has 15 residues. V was trimmed by 6 bases and J by 0 bases, leaving 11 bases between them. CDR1 is LNHDA and CDR2 is SQIVND in the germline V gene (reference sequence). The CDR3 DNA reads as TGTGCCAGTAGGGGACGTCCAGCAACTAATGAAAAACTGTTTTTT. Its translation is CASRGRPATNEKLFF.

In its sample, this clonotype was seen once. The chain is built from TRBV2 and TRBJ1-1; weak D call: TRBD1 (6 bases). The germline V and J ends were trimmed by 7 bases and 0 bases, with 15 bases remaining between them. The CDR3 covers 15 residues. The germline gives CDR1 SNHLY, CDR2 FYNNEI. In DNA, the CDR3 is TGTGCCAGCAAGAGGAGTACAGGGATGAACACTGAAGCTTTCTTT. Amino acid sequence: CASKRSTGMNTEAFF.

This clonotype was found a few times. This sequence joins TRBV29-1 and TRBJ2-7; 8 positions match TRBD2. CDR3 length equals 18 residues. CDR1 and CDR2 (germline): SQVTM, ANQGSEA. V was pared by 0 bases and J by 0 bases, with 13 bases of the junction left unmatched. The CDR3 sequence: CSVEEDLREGGSSYEQYF. For the CDR3, the DNA is TGCAGCGTTGAAGAAGATCTCCGGGAGGGCGGTAGCTCCTACGAGCAGTACTTC.

The V and J genes are TRBV11-2 and TRBJ1-1; D is unclear. Trimming left V 5 bases short and J 7 bases short, with 17 bases between. The CDR3 runs 14 residues. Germline V CDR1 and CDR2: SGHAT, FQNNGV. The CDR3 region is CASSPGVGSLEAFF. The CDR3 DNA reads as TGTGCCAGCAGCCCGGGCGTGGGCAGCCTTGAAGCTTTCTTT. The whole variable domain, remainder taken from reference TRBV11-2 and TRBJ1-1, is EAGVAQSPRYKIIEKRQSVAFWCNPISGHATLYWYQQILGQGPKLLIQFQNNGVVDDSQLPKDRFSAERLKGVDSTLKIQPAKLEDSAVYLCASSPGVGSLEAFFGQGTRLTVV.

In its sample, this clonotype was seen many times. The chain combines TRBV2 with TRBJ1-2, with D perhaps TRBD1 (6 bases). V was pared by 7 bases and J by 8 bases, with 20 bases between. The CDR3 sequence is 14 residues long. CDR1 and CDR2 from the germline V gene are SNHLY and FYNNEI. CDR3 coding DNA: TGTGCCAGCATGACGGATCAGGGGATCGGCGGCTACACCTTC. Its protein product is CASMTDQGIGGYTF.

The V gene is TRBV19, the J gene TRBJ2-7; 9 bases align to TRBD1. The J segment lost 3 bases and the V segment lost 10 bases, leaving 4 bases of the junction unmatched. Germline V CDR1 and CDR2: LNHDA, SQIVND (reference sequence). The CDR3 loop spans 12 amino acids. CDR3 amino acids: CATQDRGYEQYF. For the CDR3, the DNA is TGTGCCACCCAGGACAGGGGCTACGAGCAGTACTTC. Together with reference TRBV19 and TRBJ2-7, the CDR3 gives the full variable domain: DGGITQSPKYLFRKEGQNVTLSCEQNLNHDAMYWYRQDPGQGLRLIYYSQIVNDFQKGDIAEGYSVSREKKESFPLTVTSAQKNPTAFYLCATQDRGYEQYFGPGTRLTVT.

In its sample, this clonotype was seen many times. The V gene is TRBV11-2, the J gene TRBJ2-2; D is possibly TRBD1 (5 bases). This CDR3 is 16 amino acids long. Trimming removed 5 bases at V and 5 bases at J, with 18 bases between. Germline V gene sequence: CDR1 SGHAT, CDR2 FQNNGV. The chain's CDR3 is CASSPTGGLSTGELFF. The CDR3 DNA follows: TGTGCCAGCAGCCCAACAGGCGGCCTCTCTACCGGGGAGCTGTTTTTT.

The gene calls are TRBV3-1 and TRBJ2-2, with D perhaps TRBD2 (5 bases). This CDR3 spans 15 amino acids. With 4 bases removed from V and 5 bases from J, the gap between germline ends came to 14 bases. Germline assignment: CDR1 LGHDT and CDR2 YNNKEL (reference sequence). CDR3 region: CASSPYREKTGELFF. CDR3 DNA: TGTGCCAGCAGCCCATATAGGGAGAAGACCGGGGAGCTGTTTTTT. Filled out from reference TRBV3-1 and TRBJ2-2, the complete variable domain reads DTAVSQTPKYLVTQMGNDKSIKCEQNLGHDTMYWYKQDSKKFLKIMFSYNNKELIINETVPNRFSPKSPDKAHLNLHINSLELGDSAVYFCASSPYREKTGELFFGEGSRLTVL.

The CDR3 nucleotides are TGTGCCAGCAGCTTATCCGCTGCCGGTCACGAGCAGTACTTC. Translated, it gives CASSLSAAGHEQYF. The V gene is TRBV7-9, the J gene TRBJ2-7; D unclear. V shed 2 bases and J shed 5 bases, with 13 bases lying between them. CDR3 length: 14 residues. Germline CDR1 and CDR2: SEHNR and FQNEAQ (reference sequence).

The CDR3, as DNA: TGCAGCGTTGAAGTGGAACGGTCGAACTATGGCTACACCTTC. It is translated as CSVEVERSNYGYTF. The V gene is TRBV29-1, the J gene TRBJ1-2; D not resolved. The CDR3 is 14 residues long. Germline V CDR1 and CDR2: SQVTM, ANQGSEA. The germline V and J ends were trimmed by 1 base and 2 bases, with 11 bases remaining between them.

This clonotype has a handful of counts. A read error is possible here, since a much larger clone lies one base away. The genes are TRBV28 and TRBJ2-7; possible D gene TRBD1, 6 bases. There are 14 residues in the CDR3. Germline values: CDR1 MDHEN, CDR2 SYDVKM. The CDR3 protein is CASSPTRGASERYF. As DNA, the CDR3 is TGTGCCAGCAGTCCGACCAGGGGCGCATCCGAGCGGTACTTC.

The chain is built from TRBV6-5 and TRBJ2-7, with a possible D match to TRBD2 (6 bases). Germline lookup yields CDR1 MNHEY and CDR2 SVGAGI. The V and J ends lost 0 bases and 7 bases respectively, with 13 bases between them. The CDR3 has 14 residues. CDR3 sequence: CASSYSGGPVEQYF. The CDR3 region has the DNA TGTGCCAGCAGTTACTCGGGGGGACCTGTGGAGCAGTACTTC.

The chain is built from TRBV12-5 and TRBJ1-1, with TRBD1 matching 7 bases. J gave up 2 bases and V 4 bases, and 10 bases lay outside the gene matches. The CDR3 has 16 residues. Germline values: CDR1 LGHNT, CDR2 FRNRAP. CDR3 sequence: CASGYAPTGFNTEAFF. CDR3 nucleotides: TGTGCTAGTGGTTACGCGCCGACAGGGTTCAACACTGAAGCTTTCTTT.

This clonotype has at least ten counts. The rearrangement joins TRBV28 to TRBJ2-2; D remains ambiguous. The CDR3 extends over 13 amino acids. CDR1 is MDHEN, CDR2 SYDVKM, per germline. V was pared by 3 bases and J by 7 bases, with 9 bases between. Here the CDR3 reads CASSFGNNGELFF. Here the CDR3 DNA reads TGTGCCAGCAGTTTCGGTAATAACGGGGAGCTGTTTTTT. Together with reference TRBV28 and TRBJ2-2, the CDR3 gives the full variable domain: DVKVTQSSRYLVKRTGEKVFLECVQDMDHENMFWYRQDPGLGLRLIYFSYDVKMKEKGDIPEGYSVSREKKERFSLILESASTNQTSMYLCASSFGNNGELFFGEGSRLTVL.

This clonotype was seen only a few times. This chain links TRBV4-2 with TRBJ2-5; TRBD2 matches at 8 bases. The CDR3 spans 16 residues. Germline loops: CDR1 LGHNA, CDR2 YNFKEQ. V gave up 4 bases and J gave up 5 bases; unmatched junction bases: 12. The CDR3 sequence: CASSPRERTSSETQYF. In DNA, the CDR3 is TGTGCCAGCAGCCCTCGTGAGAGGACTAGCTCGGAGACCCAGTACTTC.

This clonotype appeared a few times. The rearrangement links TRBV7-2 to TRBJ2-6; 14 bases map to TRBD2. This CDR3 spans 21 amino acids. J lost 4 bases, V lost 0 bases, and 11 bases had no gene match. The V gene's germline CDR1 is SGHTA and CDR2 FQGNSA. The CDR3 nucleotides read TGTGCCAGCAGCTTAGCACAGTCGGGGACTAGCGGGAGTTCAGGGGCCAACGTCCTGACTTTC. This gives the protein CASSLAQSGTSGSSGANVLTF.

This clonotype was picked up a small number of times. The J gene is TRBJ1-2, the V gene TRBV19; 9 positions agree with TRBD1. Trimming removed 5 bases from V and 5 bases from J; junction bases left unmatched: 6. Germline V gene data show CDR1 as LNHDA and CDR2 as SQIVND (reference sequence). The CDR3 is made up of 14 amino acids. CDR3 in amino acids: CASSAGQGTYGYTF. The DNA for the CDR3 is TGTGCCAGTAGTGCAGGACAGGGGACTTATGGCTACACCTTC.

The genes are TRBV20-1 and TRBJ1-1; the D is unclear. Germline V gene sequence: CDR1 DFQATT, CDR2 SNEGSKA (reference sequence). Trimming shortened V by 1 base and J by 2 bases, and 8 bases separated the two germline ends. The CDR3 covers 13 residues. CDR3 region: CSARGEGNTEAFF. The CDR3 DNA is TGCAGTGCTAGAGGTGAGGGAAACACTGAAGCTTTCTTT.

CDR3 coding DNA: TGTGCCACCAGTCCCCGAGGGCAGGCCAATCAGCCCCAGCATTTT. Protein sequence: CATSPRGQANQPQHF. The chain uses TRBV24-1 and TRBJ1-5; no reliable D call. The V end was cut by 6 bases, the J end by 3 bases, with 14 bases between. This CDR3 has 15 residues. Germline-derived CDR1 and CDR2 are KGHDR and SFDVKD.

The chain links TRBV7-9 to TRBJ1-4; 9 bases align to TRBD1. The CDR3 has 16 residues. CDR1 is SEHNR, CDR2 FQNEAQ, per germline (reference sequence). Losses at the gene ends were 5 bases for V and 8 bases for J; bases not matched to a gene: 12. The CDR3 DNA reads as TGTGCCAGCAGCCCGTTTTTTCGGACAGGGGAGGAAAAACTGTTTTTT. This sequence encodes CASSPFFRTGEEKLFF.

This clonotype has only a few counts. The chain has TRBV5-1 and TRBJ1-2; a possible D gene is TRBD1 (6 bases). CDR1 and CDR2 (germline): SGHRS, YFSETQ. V was shortened by 0 bases and J by 7 bases, with 10 bases between the two germline ends. The CDR3 length is 13 residues. The CDR3 sequence is CASSLVGGSGYTF. CDR3 nucleotides: TGCGCCAGCAGCTTGGTCGGGGGCTCTGGCTACACCTTC.

This clonotype was picked up a small number of times. V and J are TRBV5-4 and TRBJ2-5; weak D call: TRBD2 (5 bases). Germline lookup yields CDR1 SGHNT and CDR2 YYREEE (reference sequence). This CDR3 is built from 14 residues. The V end was cut by 0 bases, the J end by 2 bases, with 8 bases between. The CDR3 is CASSLALAQETQYF. The CDR3 bases are TGTGCCAGCAGCTTGGCGCTAGCTCAAGAGACCCAGTACTTC.

The sample holds many counts of this clonotype. This chain links TRBV2 with TRBJ2-7; D is unresolved. Germline V gives CDR1 SNHLY, CDR2 FYNNEI. V was trimmed by 0 bases and J by 0 bases, leaving 6 bases between them. The CDR3 runs 14 residues. CDR3 loop: CASSEALGSYEQYF. The CDR3 region has the DNA TGTGCCAGCAGTGAAGCGCTCGGCTCCTACGAGCAGTACTTC.

The J gene is TRBJ2-5, the V gene TRBV18, with D possibly being TRBD1 or TRBD2 (6 bases each). The CDR3 loop spans 14 amino acids. The V end was cut by 3 bases, the J end by 5 bases, with 13 bases between. Germline V gene sequence: CDR1 KGHSH, CDR2 LQKENI. The CDR3 DNA reads as TGTGCCAGCTCACCCAACAGGGAGGTGGAGACCCAGTACTTC. Residues: CASSPNREVETQYF.

CDR3 sequence (DNA): TGCAGTGCTAGAGATCTTTCCCAACAAAATGGCTACACCTTC. Protein: CSARDLSQQNGYTF. V and J are TRBV20-1 and TRBJ1-2; no clear D. This CDR3 spans 14 amino acids. Between the trimmed V and J ends, which lost 0 bases and 6 bases, there was a span of 14 bases. Germline V gene data show CDR1 as DFQATT and CDR2 as SNEGSKA (reference sequence).